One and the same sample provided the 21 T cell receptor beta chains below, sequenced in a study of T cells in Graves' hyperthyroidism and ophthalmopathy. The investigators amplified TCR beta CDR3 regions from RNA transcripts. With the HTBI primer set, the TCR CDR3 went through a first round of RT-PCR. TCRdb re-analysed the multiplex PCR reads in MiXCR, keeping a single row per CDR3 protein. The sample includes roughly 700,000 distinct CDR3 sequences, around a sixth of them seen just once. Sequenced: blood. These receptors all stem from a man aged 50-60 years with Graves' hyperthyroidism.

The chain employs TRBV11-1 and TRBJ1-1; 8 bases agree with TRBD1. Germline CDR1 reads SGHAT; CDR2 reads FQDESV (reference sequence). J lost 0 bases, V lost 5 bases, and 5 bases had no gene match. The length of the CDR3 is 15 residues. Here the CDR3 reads CASSAGQGLNTEAFF. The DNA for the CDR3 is TGTGCCAGCAGCGCAGGACAGGGATTGAACACTGAAGCTTTCTTT.

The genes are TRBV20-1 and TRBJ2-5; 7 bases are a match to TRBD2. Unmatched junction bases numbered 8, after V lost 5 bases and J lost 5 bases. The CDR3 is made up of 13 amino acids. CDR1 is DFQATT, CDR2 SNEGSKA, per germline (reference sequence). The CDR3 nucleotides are TGCAGTGCTTCTCGCGGGAGTGTGGAGACCCAGTACTTC. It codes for CSASRGSVETQYF.

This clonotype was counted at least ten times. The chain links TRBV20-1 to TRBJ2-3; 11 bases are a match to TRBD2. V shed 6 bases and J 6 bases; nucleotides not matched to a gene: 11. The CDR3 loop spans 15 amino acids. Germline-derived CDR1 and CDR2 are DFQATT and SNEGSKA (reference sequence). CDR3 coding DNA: TGCAGTGCAATAACTAGCGGGAGTCAAGGCGATACGCAGTATTTT. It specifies CSAITSGSQGDTQYF.

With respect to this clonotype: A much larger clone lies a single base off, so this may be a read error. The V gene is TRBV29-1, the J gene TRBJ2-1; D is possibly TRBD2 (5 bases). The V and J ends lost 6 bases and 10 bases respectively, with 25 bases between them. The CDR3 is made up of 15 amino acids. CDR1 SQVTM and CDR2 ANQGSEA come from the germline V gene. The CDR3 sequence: CSVETWTGGAPEQFF. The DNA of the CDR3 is TGCAGCGTCGAAACTTGGACTGGCGGCGCACCGGAGCAGTTCTTC.

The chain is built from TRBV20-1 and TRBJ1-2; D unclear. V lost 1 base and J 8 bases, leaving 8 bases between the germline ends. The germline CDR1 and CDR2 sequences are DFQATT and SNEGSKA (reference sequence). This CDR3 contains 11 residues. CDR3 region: CSARGVGGYTF. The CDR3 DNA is TGCAGTGCTAGAGGCGTGGGGGGCTACACCTTC.

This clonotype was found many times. CDR3 in amino acids: CASRKGQGDTEAFF. DNA for the CDR3: TGTGCCAGCAGAAAGGGACAGGGAGACACTGAAGCTTTCTTT. The rearrangement links TRBV2 to TRBJ1-1; 9 bases line up with TRBD1. The germline CDR1 and CDR2 sequences are SNHLY and FYNNEI. V lost 6 bases, J lost 3 bases, and 5 bases stayed unmatched. CDR3 length: 14 amino acids.

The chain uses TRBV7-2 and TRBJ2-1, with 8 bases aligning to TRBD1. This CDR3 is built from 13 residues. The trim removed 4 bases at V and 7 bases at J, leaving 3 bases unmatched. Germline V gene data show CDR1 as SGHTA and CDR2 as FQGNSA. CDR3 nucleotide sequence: TGTGCCAGCAGCTCGGACAGGGAAAATGAGCAGTTCTTC. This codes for CASSSDRENEQFF.

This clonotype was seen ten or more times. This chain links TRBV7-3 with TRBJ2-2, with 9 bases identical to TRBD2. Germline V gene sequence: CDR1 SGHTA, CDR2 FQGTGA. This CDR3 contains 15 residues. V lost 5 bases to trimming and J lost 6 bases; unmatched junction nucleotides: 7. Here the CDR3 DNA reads TGTGCCAGCAGCACCCAACTAGCGGGTGCCGGGGAGCTGTTTTTT. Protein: CASSTQLAGAGELFF.

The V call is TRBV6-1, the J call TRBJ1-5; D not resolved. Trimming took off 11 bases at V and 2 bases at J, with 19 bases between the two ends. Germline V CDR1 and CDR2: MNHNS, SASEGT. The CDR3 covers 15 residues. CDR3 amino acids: CAGLLVGYGNQPQHF. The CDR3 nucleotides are TGTGCCGGCCTCCTAGTGGGGTATGGCAATCAGCCCCAGCATTTT.

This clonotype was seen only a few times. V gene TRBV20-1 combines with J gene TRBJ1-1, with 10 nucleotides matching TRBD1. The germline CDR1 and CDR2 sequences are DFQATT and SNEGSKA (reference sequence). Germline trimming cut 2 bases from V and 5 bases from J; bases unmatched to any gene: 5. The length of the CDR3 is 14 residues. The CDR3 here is CSARSGQGKTEAFF. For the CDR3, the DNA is TGCAGTGCTAGATCGGGACAGGGGAAGACTGAAGCTTTCTTT.

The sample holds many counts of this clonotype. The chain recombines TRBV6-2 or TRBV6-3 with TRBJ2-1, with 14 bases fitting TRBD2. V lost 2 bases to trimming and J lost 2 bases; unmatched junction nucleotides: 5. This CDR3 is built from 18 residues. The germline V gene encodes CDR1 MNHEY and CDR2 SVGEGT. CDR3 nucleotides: TGTGCCAGCAGTTACGAGGGACTAGCGGGAGAGGCCTACAATGAGCAGTTCTTC. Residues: CASSYEGLAGEAYNEQFF.

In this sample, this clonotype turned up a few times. CDR3 residues: CASIDRGGREGYTF. The CDR3 DNA follows: TGTGCCAGCATCGACCGGGGAGGGAGGGAAGGCTACACCTTC. The chain is built from TRBV6-1 and TRBJ1-2; D is unclear. Germline CDR1 and CDR2: MNHNS and SASEGT. The length of the CDR3 is 14 residues. Trimming took off 7 bases at V and 8 bases at J, with 20 bases between the two ends.

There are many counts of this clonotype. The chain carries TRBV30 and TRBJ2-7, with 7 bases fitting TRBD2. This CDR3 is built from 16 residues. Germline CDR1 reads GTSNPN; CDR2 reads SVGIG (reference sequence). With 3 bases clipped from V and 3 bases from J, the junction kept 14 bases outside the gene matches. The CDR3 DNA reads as TGTGCCTGGAGCGTATCGCGGGAGTACCCCCTCTACGAGCAGTACTTC. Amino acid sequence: CAWSVSREYPLYEQYF.

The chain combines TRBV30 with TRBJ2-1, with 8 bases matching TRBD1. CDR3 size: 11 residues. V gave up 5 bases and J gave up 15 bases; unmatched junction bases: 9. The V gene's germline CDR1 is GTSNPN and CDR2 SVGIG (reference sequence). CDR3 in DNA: TGTGCCTGGGATCTTGGACAGGGTCCGTTCTTC. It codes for CAWDLGQGPFF.

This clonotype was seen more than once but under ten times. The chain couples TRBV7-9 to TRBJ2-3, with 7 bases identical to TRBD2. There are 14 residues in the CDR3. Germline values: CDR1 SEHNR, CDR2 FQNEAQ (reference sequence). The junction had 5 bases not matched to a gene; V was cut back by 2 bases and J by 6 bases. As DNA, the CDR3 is TGTGCCAGCAGCTTATTTACTAGCGCCGATACGCAGTATTTT. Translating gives CASSLFTSADTQYF.

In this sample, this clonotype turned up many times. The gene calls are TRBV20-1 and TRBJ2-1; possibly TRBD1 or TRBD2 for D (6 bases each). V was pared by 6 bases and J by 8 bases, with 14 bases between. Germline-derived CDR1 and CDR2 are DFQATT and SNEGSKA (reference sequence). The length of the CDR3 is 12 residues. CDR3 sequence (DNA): TGCAGTGCCGTGGGGGGCATAGATGAGCAGTTCTTC. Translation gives CSAVGGIDEQFF.

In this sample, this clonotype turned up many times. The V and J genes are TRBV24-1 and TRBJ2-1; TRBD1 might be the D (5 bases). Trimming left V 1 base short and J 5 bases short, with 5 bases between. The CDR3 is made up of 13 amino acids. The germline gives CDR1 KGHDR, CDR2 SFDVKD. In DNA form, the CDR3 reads TGTGCCACCAGTGATTTAGGGGACAATGAGCAGTTCTTC. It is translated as CATSDLGDNEQFF.

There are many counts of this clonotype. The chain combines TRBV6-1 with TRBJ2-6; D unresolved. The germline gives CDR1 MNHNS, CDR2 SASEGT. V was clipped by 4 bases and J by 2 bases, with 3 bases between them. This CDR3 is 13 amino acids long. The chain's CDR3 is CASSVTGANVLTF. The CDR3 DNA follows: TGTGCCAGCAGTGTTACTGGGGCCAACGTCCTGACTTTC.

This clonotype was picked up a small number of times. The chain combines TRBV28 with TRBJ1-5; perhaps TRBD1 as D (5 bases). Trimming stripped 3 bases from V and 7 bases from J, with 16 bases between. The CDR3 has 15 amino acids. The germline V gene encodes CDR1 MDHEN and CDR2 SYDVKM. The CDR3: CASSFGRGRGQPQHF. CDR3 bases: TGTGCCAGCAGTTTTGGACGAGGCCGGGGGCAGCCCCAGCATTTT.

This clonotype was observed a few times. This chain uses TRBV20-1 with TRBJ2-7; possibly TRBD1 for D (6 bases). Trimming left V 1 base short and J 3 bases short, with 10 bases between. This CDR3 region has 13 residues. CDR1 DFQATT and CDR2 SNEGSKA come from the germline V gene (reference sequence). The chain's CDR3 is CSARVGQFYEQYF. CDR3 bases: TGCAGTGCTAGAGTAGGACAGTTCTACGAGCAGTACTTC.

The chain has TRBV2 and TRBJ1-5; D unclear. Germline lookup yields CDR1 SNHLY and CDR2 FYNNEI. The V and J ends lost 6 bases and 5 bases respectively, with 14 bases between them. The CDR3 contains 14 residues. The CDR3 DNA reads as TGTGCCAGCAGAGATCTCCGGGAGGATCAGCCCCAGCATTTT. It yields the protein CASRDLREDQPQHF.